The rows below give T cell receptor beta chains drawn from one sample of a study of blood T cell repertoires in COVID-19. Profiling relied on immunoSEQ multiplex PCR, and the TCRdb table lists in-frame clones only, not all of them. The table shows 150,000 to 200,000 clones, with roughly nine tenths occurring only once. The source material was peripheral blood. The receptors were sampled from a man aged 18 to 35 who had recovered from COVID-19. Both conserved end residues are part of each CDR3. The order of the fields is J gene, clone size, D gene, V gene, CDR3 DNA, CDR3 protein. A D gene is named only where the DNA matches it firmly. Some rows mark clone size as missing; the rest say once, few, many or name a class of expanded clone.

j_gene: TRBJ1-1; abundance: -; d_gene: -; v_gene: TRBV2; CDR3nt: TGTGCCAGCAGTGCTCACAGGAACACTGAAGCTTTCTTT; CDR3aa: CASSAHRNTEAFF
j_gene: TRBJ2-7; abundance: -; d_gene: -; v_gene: TRBV6-6; CDR3nt: TGTGCCAGCAGTTACTCGGGGCGGGGCTCCTACGAGCAGTACTTC; CDR3aa: CASSYSGRGSYEQYF
j_gene: TRBJ2-5; abundance: -; d_gene: -; v_gene: TRBV28; CDR3nt: TGTGCCAGCAGTTTAAGCAGGCAAGAGACCCAGTACTTC; CDR3aa: CASSLSRQETQYF
j_gene: TRBJ2-7; abundance: -; d_gene: TRBD2; v_gene: TRBV19; CDR3nt: TGTGCCAGTAGTATGCTCAGCCTAGCGGGAGGAAACGAGCAGTACTTC; CDR3aa: CASSMLSLAGGNEQYF
j_gene: TRBJ2-5; abundance: -; d_gene: TRBD1; v_gene: TRBV3-1/TRBV3-2; CDR3nt: TGTGCCAGCAGCCAATCGACAGGGCGAGAGACCCAGTACTTC; CDR3aa: CASSQSTGRETQYF
j_gene: TRBJ1-5; abundance: -; d_gene: -; v_gene: TRBV18; CDR3nt: TGTGCCAGCTCACCAGAACATAGCAATCAGCCCCAGCATTTT; CDR3aa: CASSPEHSNQPQHF
j_gene: TRBJ2-5; abundance: -; d_gene: -; v_gene: TRBV29-1; CDR3nt: TGCAGCGTTGTACCCCCTAGTAACCGTGGAGAGACCCAGTACTTC; CDR3aa: CSVVPPSNRGETQYF
j_gene: TRBJ2-3; abundance: -; d_gene: TRBD2; v_gene: TRBV18; CDR3nt: TGTGCCAGCTCACCTATACTAGCGGGCACAGATACGCAGTATTTT; CDR3aa: CASSPILAGTDTQYF
j_gene: TRBJ1-2; abundance: once; d_gene: TRBD1; v_gene: TRBV19; CDR3nt: TGTGCCAGTAGTATCCCAGGGGGCACTGGCTACACCTTC; CDR3aa: CASSIPGGTGYTF
j_gene: TRBJ2-7; abundance: -; d_gene: TRBD1; v_gene: TRBV6-6; CDR3nt: TGTGCCAGCAGTTACGGGGACAGCTACGAGCAGTACTTC; CDR3aa: CASSYGDSYEQYF